A single sample gave rise to the 7 T cell receptor beta chains below, sequenced in a study of blood T cell repertoires in COVID-19. Repertoires were generated with immunoSEQ multiplex PCR, while TCRdb's copy carries only in-frame clones and drops some. The repertoire holds about 240,000 clones, with approximately 90% as singletons. Sequencing was done on a sample of peripheral blood. The source is a man aged 60-69 years who had recovered from COVID-19.

The chain uses TRBV5-6 and TRBJ2-1; D unclear. The CDR3 has 13 residues. CDR1 and CDR2 (germline): SGHDT, YYEEEE. V was shortened by 0 bases and J by 7 bases, with 8 bases between the two germline ends. The CDR3 sequence: CASSLGAWNEQFF. The CDR3 nucleotides are TGTGCCAGCAGCTTGGGGGCGTGGAATGAGCAGTTCTTC.

The chain has TRBV5-6 and TRBJ1-1; 8 nucleotides line up with TRBD1. Losses at the gene ends were 6 bases for V and 1 base for J; bases not matched to a gene: 5. The CDR3 runs to 14 residues. Germline V CDR1 and CDR2: SGHDT, YYEEEE. The CDR3 sequence is CASKRTGRNTEAFF. DNA of the CDR3: TGTGCCAGCAAACGGACAGGGAGGAACACTGAAGCTTTCTTT. The whole variable domain, filled in from reference TRBV5-6 and TRBJ1-1, reads DAGVTQSPTHLIKTRGQQVTLRCSPKSGHDTVSWYQQALGQGPQFIFQYYEEEERQRGNFPDRFSGHQFPNYSSELNVNALLLGDSALYLCASKRTGRNTEAFFGQGTRLTVV.

The J gene is TRBJ2-3, the V gene TRBV7-2, with TRBD2 as a possible D gene (6 bases). Trimming cost V 1 base and J 4 bases, with 12 bases left between them. Germline loops: CDR1 SGHTA, CDR2 FQGNSA. This CDR3 contains 15 residues. The CDR3 spells CASSLVTGGPDTQYF. The CDR3 coding sequence is TGTGCCAGCAGCTTAGTCACCGGGGGACCAGATACGCAGTATTTT.

The rearrangement joins TRBV6-5 to TRBJ1-2; 7 positions match TRBD1. The V and J ends lost 2 bases and 3 bases, in that order; junction bases with no gene match: 3. The CDR3 has 14 amino acids. CDR1 and CDR2 (germline): MNHEY, SVGAGI. This CDR3 is CASSYGGTDYGYTF. CDR3 DNA: TGTGCCAGCAGTTACGGAGGGACAGACTATGGCTACACCTTC.

This clone has just one count. The CDR3 bases are TGTGCCAGCAGTCCGCGGGACAGCTCGAACACCGGGGAGCTGTTTTTT. Amino acids: CASSPRDSSNTGELFF. V and J are TRBV14 and TRBJ2-2; TRBD1 is a possible D gene (7 bases). Germline loops: CDR1 SGHDN, CDR2 FVKESK. V was cut by 6 bases and J by 0 bases, with 14 bases left in between. There are 16 residues in the CDR3.

The chain employs TRBV2 and TRBJ1-4; a possible D gene is TRBD1 (6 bases). Germline CDR1 is SNHLY and CDR2 is FYNNEI. CDR3 size: 16 residues. The ends were cut back, 4 bases at V and 0 bases at J, with 12 bases in the middle. The CDR3 here is CASSAQGLSTNEKLFF. CDR3 nucleotide sequence: TGTGCCAGCAGTGCGCAGGGGCTCTCAACTAATGAAAAACTGTTTTTT.

In this sample, this clone turned up a few times. J is TRBJ2-2 and V is TRBV24-1; no reliable D call. The V gene lost 0 bases and the J gene lost 0 bases, with 7 bases spanning the gap. The germline V gene encodes CDR1 KGHDR and CDR2 SFDVKD. The CDR3 sequence is 16 residues long. This CDR3 reads CATSDLYSSNTGELFF. Here the CDR3 DNA reads TGTGCCACCAGTGATTTGTACAGCTCGAACACCGGGGAGCTGTTTTTT.